The sequence of this T cell receptor beta chain was determined in a study of T cells in Graves' hyperthyroidism and ophthalmopathy. This clonotype was observed at least ten times. The study excluded patients with uncontrolled infection, other autoimmune disease, pregnancy or lactation. RNA transcripts provided the source from which TCR beta CDR3 regions were amplified. An initial round of RT-PCR targeting the TCR CDR3 relied on the HTBI primer set. TCRdb re-called the multiplex PCR reads with MiXCR, one entry per CDR3 protein. The repertoire consists of 550,000 to 650,000 distinct CDR3 sequences, with roughly 13% occurring once and the leading ten covering roughly 6.2%. Trimming pared 4 bases from V and 7 bases from J, leaving 25 bases between. This CDR3 contains 18 residues. The germline CDR1 and CDR2 sequences are LNHNV and YYDKDF (reference sequence).

The sample comprised blood. This sequence joins TRBV15 and TRBJ2-2; D could derive from TRBD1 or TRBD2 (5 bases each). The origin of this receptor is a young woman with Graves' hyperthyroidism that later progressed to Graves' ophthalmopathy. CDR3 in amino acids: CATSTSLRGGPRGGELFF. CDR3 DNA: TGTGCCACCAGCACTTCCCTGAGGGGCGGACCTAGGGGCGGGGAGCTGTTTTTT.